A single sample gave rise to the 27 T cell receptor beta chains below, sequenced in a study of vaccination and CD4 T cells after COVID-19. Treatment reported: roughly 11-day PBMC culture with coronavirus spike peptide pools or control peptides (ViraFEST assay). These receptors' targets are unknown. Sequenced with the Oncomine TCR Beta short-read assay was DNA taken from cultured CD4+ T cells. TCRdb redid the calling of the PCR reads with MiXCR, one entry per CDR3 protein. The sample has about 19,000 distinct CDR3 sequences, just over 60% seen once. The sequenced material came from CD4+ T cells from blood, cultured in vitro. All receptors derive from a human donor who had recovered from COVID-19.

This clonotype has a handful of counts. V and J are TRBV6-1 and TRBJ1-2; 8 bases are shared with TRBD1. The length of the CDR3 is 14 residues. CDR1 is MNHNS and CDR2 is SASEGT in the germline V gene. Trimming at V came to 6 bases and at J to 4 bases, leaving 7 bases not matched to a gene. CDR3 DNA: TGTGCCAGCAGCGCAACAGGGGGTTCCTATGGCTACACCTTC. Its protein is CASSATGGSYGYTF.

In its sample, this clonotype was seen once. The chain joins TRBV7-9 to TRBJ2-7, with TRBD1 identical over 9 bases. V shed 5 bases and J 7 bases; nucleotides not matched to a gene: 15. Germline V gene lookup returns CDR1 SEHNR and CDR2 FQNEAQ (reference sequence). CDR3 length equals 16 residues. The CDR3 sequence: CASSPFPGQGAGEQYF. The DNA for the CDR3 is TGTGCCAGCAGCCCGTTTCCGGGACAGGGAGCTGGTGAGCAGTACTTC.

The chain couples TRBV2 to TRBJ2-5, with TRBD2 identical over 14 bases. J lost 1 base, V lost 9 bases, and 4 bases had no gene match. From germline, CDR1 is SNHLY and CDR2 FYNNEI. The CDR3 is made up of 15 amino acids. CDR3 protein: CARSGTSGSQETQYF. The CDR3 coding sequence is TGTGCCAGGTCGGGGACTAGCGGGAGCCAAGAGACCCAGTACTTC.

The genes are TRBV6-2 or TRBV6-3 and TRBJ2-7, with a possible D match to TRBD1 (6 bases). Germline assignment: CDR1 MNHEY and CDR2 SVGEGT. V gave up 4 bases and J gave up 3 bases, with 7 bases separating them. The CDR3 loop spans 12 amino acids. The CDR3 DNA sequence: TGTGCCAGCAGTTCACAGGGCTACGAGCAGTACTTC. Its protein product is CASSSQGYEQYF.

This clonotype was seen a few times. The V call is TRBV7-9, the J call TRBJ1-2; 8 bases map to TRBD1. The V gene end was trimmed by 6 bases and the J gene end by 0 bases; junction bases not matched to a gene: 6. Per germline, CDR1 SEHNR and CDR2 FQNEAQ (reference sequence). This CDR3 spans 15 amino acids. The DNA of the CDR3 is TGTGCCAGCAGACCCAGGGGGCAAGCTAACTATGGCTACACCTTC. Its protein product is CASRPRGQANYGYTF.

This clonotype was seen a handful of times. The chain recombines TRBV7-2 with TRBJ2-3; D is ambiguous. Germline assignment: CDR1 SGHTA and CDR2 FQGNSA. The CDR3 has 14 residues. The V end was cut by 5 bases, the J end by 0 bases, with 9 bases between. The CDR3 DNA reads as TGTGCCAGCAGCCAGCCCCCGAGCACAGATACGCAGTATTTT. Protein sequence: CASSQPPSTDTQYF. Together with reference TRBV7-2 and TRBJ2-3, the CDR3 gives the full variable domain: GAGVSQSPSNKVTEKGKDVELRCDPISGHTALYWYRQSLGQGLEFLIYFQGNSAPDKSGLPSDRFSAERTGGSVSTLTIQRTQQEDSAVYLCASSQPPSTDTQYFGPGTRLTVL.

The chain links TRBV28 to TRBJ1-2; D not certain. Germline V gene sequence: CDR1 MDHEN, CDR2 SYDVKM. This CDR3 spans 14 amino acids. The V and J ends lost 3 bases and 4 bases respectively, with 12 bases between them. CDR3 nucleotides: TGTGCCAGCAGTTTGGCCCAGTACAGCTATGGCTACACCTTC. It yields the protein CASSLAQYSYGYTF.

This clonotype was picked up a small number of times. The V call is TRBV7-3, the J call TRBJ2-2, with 11 nucleotides matching TRBD1. CDR1 SGHTA and CDR2 FQGTGA come from the germline V gene. The CDR3 runs 16 residues. V shed 5 bases and J 7 bases; nucleotides not matched to a gene: 9. The CDR3 DNA reads TGTGCCAGCAGCCCCGCGGGGACAGGGGGAATCGGGGAGCTGTTTTTT. Its protein product is CASSPAGTGGIGELFF. The full variable domain, completed using reference TRBV7-3 and TRBJ2-2, is GAGVSQTPSNKVTEKGKYVELRCDPISGHTALYWYRQSLGQGPEFLIYFQGTGAADDSGLPNDRFFAVRPEGSVSTLKIQRTERGDSAVYLCASSPAGTGGIGELFFGEGSRLTVL.

The rearrangement joins TRBV25-1 to TRBJ2-5; maybe TRBD1 (5 bases). CDR3 length: 14 amino acids. V shed 5 bases and J shed 3 bases, with 13 bases lying between them. The germline CDR1 and CDR2 sequences are MGHDK and SYGVNS. In DNA, the CDR3 is TGTGCCAGCAGTATTAGGGGTGGGGAAGAGACCCAGTACTTC. It translates to CASSIRGGEETQYF.

V and J are TRBV11-2 and TRBJ2-5; 7 positions agree with TRBD1. The CDR3 has 14 amino acids. Losses at the gene ends were 5 bases for V and 5 bases for J; bases not matched to a gene: 8. Germline V gene lookup returns CDR1 SGHAT and CDR2 FQNNGV. CDR3 amino acids: CASSLPTGRETQYF. The CDR3 DNA reads as TGTGCCAGCAGCCTCCCGACAGGGCGGGAGACCCAGTACTTC. Together with reference TRBV11-2 and TRBJ2-5, the CDR3 gives the full variable domain: EAGVAQSPRYKIIEKRQSVAFWCNPISGHATLYWYQQILGQGPKLLIQFQNNGVVDDSQLPKDRFSAERLKGVDSTLKIQPAKLEDSAVYLCASSLPTGRETQYFGPGTRLLVL.

In its sample, this clonotype was seen once. This chain connects TRBV6-1 to TRBJ2-3, with 7 nucleotides matching TRBD2. The V gene's germline CDR1 is MNHNS and CDR2 SASEGT. The length of the CDR3 is 14 residues. V lost 4 bases, J lost 3 bases, and 4 bases stayed unmatched. CDR3 coding DNA: TGTGCCAGCAGTGCTACGGGACTAACAGATACGCAGTATTTT. It is translated as CASSATGLTDTQYF.

Remarks on this clonotype: Relative to the germline gene, one junction end is altered; a read error may explain this. The rearrangement uses TRBV7-9 and TRBJ2-5; 11 bases line up with TRBD2. This CDR3 has 17 amino acids. From germline, CDR1 is SEHNR and CDR2 FQNEAQ (reference sequence). The CDR3 loop is CASTLPISGRGSETQYF. In DNA form, the CDR3 reads TGTGCCAGCACCTTACCCATTAGCGGGAGGGGATCGGAGACCCAGTACTTC.

V usage is TRBV2 and J usage is TRBJ1-1, with unresolved D. Trimming stripped 6 bases from V and 0 bases from J, with 11 bases between. This CDR3 contains 14 residues. CDR1 SNHLY and CDR2 FYNNEI come from the germline V gene. Written as DNA, the CDR3 is TGTGCCAGCAGGATGGACGGTGTGAACACTGAAGCTTTCTTT. It yields the protein CASRMDGVNTEAFF.

The chain has TRBV27 and TRBJ1-1, with D maybe TRBD1 (5 bases). V lost 4 bases and J 2 bases, leaving 14 bases between the germline ends. Germline CDR1 reads MNHEY; CDR2 reads SMNVEV (reference sequence). This CDR3 has 15 amino acids. CDR3 DNA sequence: TGTGCCAGCAGTTCCCTATCCGGGACTAACACTGAAGCTTTCTTT. Its translation: CASSSLSGTNTEAFF.

The chain uses TRBV5-1 and TRBJ2-5; possibly TRBD2 for D (5 bases). Trimming pared 7 bases from V and 2 bases from J, leaving 9 bases between. Germline V gene lookup returns CDR1 SGHRS and CDR2 YFSETQ. This CDR3 has 12 amino acids. The CDR3 spells CASFEGQETQYF. Written as DNA, the CDR3 is TGCGCCAGCTTTGAGGGTCAAGAGACCCAGTACTTC.

The chain recombines TRBV6-2 or TRBV6-3 with TRBJ1-2; possible D gene TRBD1, 6 bases. Looked up from germline, CDR1 is MNHEY and CDR2 is SVGEGT. This CDR3 has 14 residues. V shed 5 bases and J shed 8 bases, with 18 bases lying between them. CDR3 nucleotide sequence: TGTGCCAGCAGTCGGCAGGGGCGCCGCGACGGCTACACCTTC. Translating it yields CASSRQGRRDGYTF.

This sequence joins TRBV10-1 and TRBJ2-2; D gene ambiguous. V was pared by 5 bases and J by 7 bases, with 11 bases between. This CDR3 has 13 amino acids. Germline assignment: CDR1 WNHNN and CDR2 SYGVQD (reference sequence). The CDR3 loop reads CASSSRGDGELFF. CDR3 bases: TGCGCCAGCAGTAGCCGTGGCGACGGGGAGCTGTTTTTT.

The J gene is TRBJ2-1, the V gene TRBV20-1; D call uncertain. Germline CDR1 DFQATT, CDR2 SNEGSKA (reference sequence). This CDR3 comprises 13 residues. The V gene lost 3 bases and the J gene lost 6 bases, with 12 bases spanning the gap. The CDR3 loop is CSASNGRFNEQFF. Here the CDR3 DNA reads TGCAGTGCTAGTAACGGACGCTTCAATGAGCAGTTCTTC.

The chain combines TRBV19 with TRBJ2-7; TRBD2 agrees at 14 bases. The V segment lost 4 bases and the J segment 4 bases; nucleotides outside the gene matches: 6. The CDR3 sequence is 16 residues long. In germline, CDR1 is LNHDA, CDR2 SQIVND (reference sequence). The CDR3 nucleotides read TGTGCCAGTAGTACGAGGACTAGCGGGAGGAAGTACGAGCAGTACTTC. It translates to CASSTRTSGRKYEQYF.

This chain connects TRBV10-1 to TRBJ2-2; the D is unclear. Deletions cut 4 bases from V and 1 base from J, with 7 bases between. This CDR3 spans 14 amino acids. CDR1 and CDR2 (germline): WNHNN, SYGVQD (reference sequence). The CDR3 DNA follows: TGCGCCAGCAGTGTTAGCAGGAACACCGGGGAGCTGTTTTTT. Protein: CASSVSRNTGELFF.

The chain links TRBV6-5 to TRBJ1-2, with D uncertain. This CDR3 spans 13 amino acids. Trimming pared 0 bases from V and 2 bases from J, leaving 4 bases between. Germline assignment: CDR1 MNHEY and CDR2 SVGAGI. The CDR3 sequence: CASSYSGNYGYTF. CDR3 bases: TGTGCCAGCAGTTACTCAGGAAACTATGGCTACACCTTC.

This chain connects TRBV7-2 to TRBJ1-2; TRBD1 agrees at 11 bases. CDR3 size: 15 residues. V was clipped by 5 bases and J by 8 bases; unmatched bases: 10. Germline V gene sequence: CDR1 SGHTA, CDR2 FQGNSA. The CDR3 here is CASSPGQGEFGGYTF. In nucleotides, the CDR3 is TGTGCCAGCAGCCCGGGACAGGGGGAGTTCGGGGGCTACACCTTC.

The rearrangement joins TRBV7-9 to TRBJ2-3; 9 nucleotides align to TRBD2. CDR3 size: 16 residues. Germline V lookup: CDR1 SEHNR, CDR2 FQNEAQ (reference sequence). The trim removed 1 base at V and 0 bases at J, leaving 2 bases unmatched. In DNA, the CDR3 is TGTGCCAGCAGCTTAGATCTAGCGGGGAGCACAGATACGCAGTATTTT. Protein sequence: CASSLDLAGSTDTQYF.

This chain uses TRBV7-3 with TRBJ2-7; D perhaps matches TRBD1 (6 bases). The CDR3 totals 13 residues. V shed 9 bases and J shed 5 bases, with 17 bases lying between them. The germline CDR1 and CDR2 sequences are SGHTA and FQGTGA. The CDR3 nucleotides are TGTGCCAGTGCACAGGGCCTTACCGACGAGCAGTACTTC. Translating it yields CASAQGLTDEQYF.

The chain combines TRBV24-1 with TRBJ2-3; TRBD2 is a possible D gene (6 bases). This CDR3 contains 13 residues. Germline CDR1 reads KGHDR; CDR2 reads SFDVKD. With 3 bases removed from V and 14 bases from J, the gap between germline ends came to 17 bases. CDR3 in DNA: TGTGCCACCAGTGATCCCGTAGCGGCCCAGGGGTATTTT. Its protein is CATSDPVAAQGYF.

The V gene is TRBV20-1, the J gene TRBJ1-1; D may be TRBD1 (6 bases). Germline CDR1 is DFQATT and CDR2 is SNEGSKA (reference sequence). V gave up 0 bases and J gave up 1 base, with 12 bases separating them. This CDR3 has 15 amino acids. This CDR3 is CSARDRGRGNTEAFF. CDR3 in DNA: TGCAGTGCTAGAGACAGGGGAAGGGGGAACACTGAAGCTTTCTTT.

V gene TRBV24-1 combines with J gene TRBJ1-4, with D perhaps matching TRBD1 (6 bases). The CDR3 has 14 amino acids. V was trimmed by 2 bases and J by 8 bases, leaving 11 bases between them. Germline CDR1 reads KGHDR; CDR2 reads SFDVKD. The CDR3 bases are TGTGCCACCAGTGATTCTGGGGGGCCGGAAAAACTGTTTTTT. Translating gives CATSDSGGPEKLFF.